What follows are 12 T cell receptor beta chains derived from one specimen sequenced in a study of Ad26.COV2.S vaccination and SARS-CoV-2 variants. Profiling relied on immunoSEQ multiplex PCR, and the TCRdb table lists in-frame clones only, not all of them. The sample carries about 400,000 clones, approximately 91% recorded once. The treatment was: roughly 18 received Ad26.COV2.S at low or high dose, single or two shots; about 5 received placebo; per-sample allocation not given. Sample collection was performed on day 63 after the first vaccine or placebo injection. Source: peripheral blood, taken in a trial of Ad26.COV2.S vaccine versus placebo. These receptors all stem from a person aged 18-60 years who received the Ad26.COV2.S COVID-19 vaccine or a placebo.

The chain employs TRBV27 and TRBJ2-1, with 8 bases that match TRBD2. This CDR3 comprises 14 residues. Per germline, CDR1 MNHEY and CDR2 SMNVEV (reference sequence). V gave up 7 bases and J gave up 8 bases; unmatched junction bases: 10. The CDR3 loop reads CASKGRTSHHEQFF. CDR3 DNA: TGTGCCAGCAAGGGGAGGACTAGCCACCATGAGCAGTTCTTC.

The V and J genes are TRBV6-2 or TRBV6-3 and TRBJ2-3; the D is unclear. V was trimmed by 2 bases and J by 0 bases, leaving 12 bases between them. The CDR3 runs to 16 residues. Germline loops: CDR1 MNHEY, CDR2 SVGEGT. CDR3 bases: TGTGCCAGCAGTTACGGAGAATACCCAAGCACAGATACGCAGTATTTT. Translating it yields CASSYGEYPSTDTQYF.

This chain links TRBV6-4 with TRBJ1-1; unclear D gene. The CDR3 consists of 13 residues. Germline CDR1 reads MRHNA; CDR2 reads SNTAGT. Between the trimmed V and J ends, which lost 0 bases and 6 bases, there was a span of 8 bases. Written as DNA, the CDR3 is TGTGCCAGCAGTGACTCGGTCAGCTCTGAAGCTTTCTTT. This codes for CASSDSVSSEAFF.

The chain carries TRBV6-5 and TRBJ1-2, with D unresolved. CDR1 MNHEY and CDR2 SVGAGI come from the germline V gene. V was pared by 0 bases and J by 4 bases, with 9 bases between. The CDR3 loop spans 14 amino acids. As DNA, the CDR3 is TGTGCCAGCAGTTACTCGCTGCGGAGCTATGGCTACACCTTC. It specifies CASSYSLRSYGYTF.

This chain links TRBV18 with TRBJ2-5, with D perhaps matching TRBD1 (5 bases). This CDR3 contains 14 residues. V lost 6 bases and J 1 base, leaving 12 bases between the germline ends. In germline, CDR1 is KGHSH, CDR2 LQKENI. CDR3 in DNA: TGTGCCAGCTCTGCTCGGACAACCCAAGAGACCCAGTACTTC. Protein product: CASSARTTQETQYF. Supplemented by reference TRBV18 and TRBJ2-5, the full variable domain reads NAGVMQNPRHLVRRRGQEARLRCSPMKGHSHVYWYRQLPEEGLKFMVYLQKENIIDESGMPKERFSAEFPKEGPSILRIQQVVRGDSAAYFCASSARTTQETQYFGPGTRLLVL.

This clone has just one count. The chain links TRBV7-2 to TRBJ2-2; D gene ambiguous. Trimming shortened V by 1 base and J by 0 bases, and 6 bases separated the two germline ends. The CDR3 length is 15 residues. The germline V gene encodes CDR1 SGHTA and CDR2 FQGNSA. The CDR3 sequence: CASSLGESNTGELFF. The CDR3 coding sequence is TGTGCCAGCAGCTTAGGGGAATCGAACACCGGGGAGCTGTTTTTT.

This clone was seen a single time. This CDR3 is also generated by other DNA sequences in the sample. The chain couples TRBV18 to TRBJ2-5, with 9 nucleotides matching TRBD2. This CDR3 region has 15 residues. Germline CDR1 is KGHSH and CDR2 is LQKENI. V shed 1 base and J 4 bases; nucleotides not matched to a gene: 4. This CDR3 is CASSPRRAGGETQYF. In DNA, the CDR3 is TGTGCCAGCTCACCACGTCGAGCGGGAGGAGAGACCCAGTACTTC.

This clone has a single count. The chain combines TRBV15 with TRBJ2-7; no firm D call. The CDR3 consists of 12 residues. The ends were cut back, 0 bases at V and 7 bases at J, with 7 bases in the middle. The germline V gene has CDR1 LNHNV and CDR2 YYDKDF (reference sequence). The CDR3 bases are TGTGCCACCAGCAGAGATGGCCGGGAGCAGTACTTC. Its protein is CATSRDGREQYF. The entire variable domain, with the rest obtained from reference TRBV15 and TRBJ2-7, is as follows: DAMVIQNPRYQVTQFGKPVTLSCSQTLNHNVMYWYQQKSSQAPKLLFHYYDKDFNNEADTPDNFQSRRPNTSFCFLDIRSPGLGDTAMYLCATSRDGREQYFGPGTRLTVT.

The rearrangement uses TRBV6-1 and TRBJ1-2; no clear D gene. The CDR3 length is 13 residues. Trimming left V 0 bases short and J 13 bases short, with 15 bases between. Germline V gives CDR1 MNHNS, CDR2 SASEGT. CDR3 DNA: TGTGCCAGCAGTGAAGCTCGGGGTAACAGCCTCACCTTC. It encodes CASSEARGNSLTF.

The rearrangement uses TRBV14 and TRBJ2-4, with 10 positions matching TRBD1. The ends lost 2 bases at V and 2 bases at J; junction bases unmatched: 9. Germline CDR1 reads SGHDN; CDR2 reads FVKESK. The CDR3 covers 18 residues. This CDR3 reads CASSQNGGTGETKNIQYF. Written as DNA, the CDR3 is TGTGCCAGCAGCCAAAACGGAGGGACAGGGGAGACCAAAAACATTCAGTACTTC.

This chain connects TRBV21-1 to TRBJ1-5; no check of the table's D call, TRBD1, against the DNA was made. TRBV21-1 is termed a pseudogene. The CDR3 spans 13 residues. The CDR3 protein is CASKDRLNQPQHF. The CDR3 bases are TGTGCCAGCAAAGACAGGTTAAATCAGCCCCAGCATTTT.

The rearrangement links TRBV24-1 to TRBJ2-2, with D perhaps matching TRBD1 or TRBD2 (5 bases each). V shed 5 bases and J shed 1 base, with 7 bases lying between them. This CDR3 has 14 amino acids. Germline loops: CDR1 KGHDR, CDR2 SFDVKD. The CDR3 is CATSVGGNTGELFF. The CDR3 bases are TGTGCCACCAGTGTTGGGGGGAACACCGGGGAGCTGTTTTTT.